A single sample is the source of the 30 T cell receptor beta chains below, sequenced in a study of blood T cell repertoires in COVID-19. Sequenced by immunoSEQ multiplex PCR; TCRdb stores in-frame clones only, minus some. The sample has roughly 390,000 clones, less than 85% seen once. The sequenced material came from peripheral blood. These receptor sequences come from a woman under 30 with acute or convalescent COVID-19.

This chain uses TRBV5-6 with TRBJ1-5, with 9 bases lining up with TRBD1. Germline lookup yields CDR1 SGHDT and CDR2 YYEEEE. The CDR3 loop spans 15 amino acids. V shed 4 bases and J 6 bases; nucleotides not matched to a gene: 8. The CDR3 sequence: CASSRQGGEAQPQHF. For the CDR3, the DNA is TGTGCCAGCAGCCGACAGGGGGGAGAGGCTCAGCCCCAGCATTTT.

This sequence joins TRBV19 and TRBJ1-3; perhaps TRBD1 as D (5 bases). CDR1 and CDR2 (germline): LNHDA, SQIVND (reference sequence). The CDR3 consists of 15 residues. V lost 7 bases and J 0 bases, leaving 13 bases between the germline ends. This CDR3 is CASINGANSGNTIYF. The CDR3 DNA reads TGTGCCAGTATAAATGGGGCAAACTCTGGAAACACCATATATTTT.

The V and J genes are TRBV10-1 and TRBJ2-3; D may be TRBD1 (5 bases). Germline V gene data show CDR1 as WNHNN and CDR2 as SYGVQD (reference sequence). Trimming removed 2 bases at V and 7 bases at J, with 10 bases between. The CDR3 is 13 residues long. Here the CDR3 DNA reads TGCGCCAGCAGTGAGGGGGCACGAAATACGCAGTATTTT. It is translated as CASSEGARNTQYF.

The rearrangement uses TRBV7-9 and TRBJ1-5; 7 nucleotides align to TRBD1. The ends lost 5 bases at V and 7 bases at J; junction bases unmatched: 8. Germline V gives CDR1 SEHNR, CDR2 FQNEAQ (reference sequence). This CDR3 has 14 residues. The CDR3 loop reads CASSRRQGGQPQHF. The CDR3 DNA reads TGTGCCAGCAGCCGCCGACAGGGAGGACAGCCCCAGCATTTT.

The chain has TRBV9 and TRBJ2-1; 10 bases align to TRBD2. The CDR3 totals 16 residues. V was pared by 0 bases and J by 6 bases, with 6 bases of the junction left unmatched. Germline CDR1 reads SGDLS; CDR2 reads YYNGEE. CDR3 nucleotides: TGTGCCAGCAGCGTAGGGGCTAGCGGGGGACGCAATGAGCAGTTCTTC. This encodes CASSVGASGGRNEQFF.

The chain uses TRBV24-1 and TRBJ2-7, with TRBD1 as a possible D gene (6 bases). The CDR3 is made up of 13 amino acids. Trimming removed 7 bases at V and 2 bases at J, with 11 bases between. Per the germline V gene, CDR1 is KGHDR and CDR2 is SFDVKD. The CDR3 spells CATSSGVPYEQYF. The CDR3 DNA is TGTGCCACCAGCTCAGGGGTCCCCTACGAGCAGTACTTC.

The chain carries TRBV5-6 and TRBJ1-2; 7 bases agree with TRBD1. The CDR3 is 15 amino acids. V was clipped by 3 bases and J by 5 bases; unmatched bases: 10. Germline assignment: CDR1 SGHDT and CDR2 YYEEEE. Here the CDR3 DNA reads TGTGCCAGCAGCTCCGGGACAGTTTTTGGGTATGGCTACACCTTC. This gives the protein CASSSGTVFGYGYTF.

This clone was recorded a few times. The chain combines TRBV6-5 with TRBJ1-2, with TRBD1 matching over 7 bases. The CDR3 loop spans 14 amino acids. After removal of 6 bases from V and 1 base from J, the junction contained 5 bases not matched to a gene. Germline V lookup: CDR1 MNHEY, CDR2 SVGAGI. CDR3 loop: CASRDRRNNYGYTF. The DNA of the CDR3 is TGTGCCAGCAGGGACAGGCGAAATAACTATGGCTACACCTTC.

The CDR3 DNA reads as TGTGCCAGCAGCCAAGACGCAGATGGCTACACCTTC. Encoded protein: CASSQDADGYTF. The rearrangement links TRBV4-2 to TRBJ1-2; no reliable D call. V was cut by 0 bases and J by 6 bases, with 5 bases left in between. This CDR3 has 12 amino acids. Germline-derived CDR1 and CDR2 are LGHNA and YNFKEQ.

The chain has TRBV2 and TRBJ2-2; perhaps TRBD2 as D (6 bases). The ends were cut back, 1 base at V and 4 bases at J, with 10 bases in the middle. CDR1 and CDR2 from the germline V gene are SNHLY and FYNNEI. The CDR3 runs 15 residues. The CDR3 spells CASSEGGAGTGELFF. CDR3 bases: TGTGCCAGCAGTGAAGGGGGAGCGGGCACCGGGGAGCTGTTTTTT.

This chain links TRBV9 with TRBJ2-5, with D maybe TRBD1 (6 bases). V lost 3 bases, J lost 2 bases, and 20 bases lay in between. Germline V gene lookup returns CDR1 SGDLS and CDR2 YYNGEE. CDR3 length: 17 amino acids. The CDR3 protein is CASSAPKTGFGQETQYF. The CDR3 DNA reads TGTGCCAGCAGCGCTCCAAAAACAGGGTTCGGGCAAGAGACCCAGTACTTC. Full variable domain (missing parts from reference TRBV9 and TRBJ2-5): DSGVTQTPKHLITATGQRVTLRCSPRSGDLSVYWYQQSLDQGLQFLIQYYNGEERAKGNILERFSAQQFPDLHSELNLSSLELGDSALYFCASSAPKTGFGQETQYFGPGTRLLVL.

The J gene is TRBJ2-2, the V gene TRBV2; 9 bases fit TRBD1. V was pared by 5 bases and J by 9 bases, with 4 bases of the junction left unmatched. The length of the CDR3 is 13 residues. Germline CDR1 and CDR2: SNHLY and FYNNEI. This CDR3 is CASSRQGGRELFF. The DNA of the CDR3 is TGTGCCAGCAGTAGACAGGGGGGCCGGGAGCTGTTTTTT.

The chain couples TRBV2 to TRBJ2-7, with TRBD1 identical over 7 bases. This CDR3 comprises 14 residues. V lost 5 bases and J lost 5; bases outside the gene matches: 9. Germline V gives CDR1 SNHLY, CDR2 FYNNEI. The chain's CDR3 is CASSLQGLGNEQYF. In DNA, the CDR3 is TGTGCCAGCAGTCTACAGGGGTTGGGTAACGAGCAGTACTTC.

The sample holds a few counts of this clone. This chain connects TRBV4-2 to TRBJ2-1, with D possibly being TRBD2 (5 bases). The CDR3 covers 16 residues. V gave up 0 bases and J gave up 0 bases, with 9 bases separating them. Germline assignment: CDR1 LGHNA and CDR2 YNFKEQ. In DNA, the CDR3 is TGTGCCAGCAGCCAAGAGGCTAGCTTCTCCTACAATGAGCAGTTCTTC. Protein sequence: CASSQEASFSYNEQFF.

This rearrangement joins TRBV28 to TRBJ1-1; D ambiguous. This CDR3 spans 14 amino acids. Trimming pared 9 bases from V and 0 bases from J, leaving 14 bases between. Germline V CDR1 and CDR2: MDHEN, SYDVKM. The CDR3 region is CASTPDGVNTEAFF. Written as DNA, the CDR3 is TGTGCCAGTACCCCCGACGGGGTGAACACTGAAGCTTTCTTT.

The chain uses TRBV10-3 and TRBJ1-1, with 7 positions matching TRBD1. The CDR3 runs to 12 residues. CDR1 is ENHRY and CDR2 is SYGVKD in the germline V gene. V gave up 5 bases and J gave up 10 bases; unmatched junction bases: 7. CDR3 DNA: TGTGCCATCAGTTCACAGGGGATGGCAGCTTTCTTT. Translation gives CAISSQGMAAFF.

This chain uses TRBV9 with TRBJ2-7, with 7 bases that match TRBD1. The CDR3 spans 14 residues. Per the germline V gene, CDR1 is SGDLS and CDR2 is YYNGEE. V was clipped by 2 bases and J by 0 bases; unmatched bases: 2. Here the CDR3 DNA reads TGTGCCAGCAGCGTGGGGACAGACTCCTACGAGCAGTACTTC. This codes for CASSVGTDSYEQYF.

The genes are TRBV4-2 and TRBJ1-3; unclear D gene. CDR3 length: 15 amino acids. Deletions cut 0 bases from V and 4 bases from J, with 10 bases between. The germline V gene encodes CDR1 LGHNA and CDR2 YNFKEQ. This CDR3 is CASSQEQVLGNTIYF. DNA of the CDR3: TGTGCCAGCAGCCAAGAGCAGGTCCTAGGAAACACCATATATTTT.

This clone was observed once. The rearrangement links TRBV5-1 to TRBJ2-7; D might be TRBD1 (7 bases). From germline, CDR1 is SGHRS and CDR2 YFSETQ. The CDR3 runs 16 residues. V dropped 4 bases and J dropped 2 bases, with 19 bases sitting between them. Here the CDR3 reads CASSGSPPGGPYEQYF. CDR3 coding DNA: TGCGCCAGCAGCGGATCACCCCCAGGGGGGCCCTACGAGCAGTACTTC.

The V and J genes are TRBV6-9 and TRBJ1-1; the match to TRBD1 covers 7 bases. Germline V gene lookup returns CDR1 MNHGY and CDR2 SVAAGI. CDR3 size: 15 residues. Trimming at V came to 9 bases and at J to 5 bases, leaving 15 bases not matched to a gene. CDR3 nucleotide sequence: TGTGCCAGGGGAACGGTAGACTACAGGGGTACTGAAGCTTTCTTT. It encodes CARGTVDYRGTEAFF.

The table lists this clone with a count of one. The gene calls are TRBV6-5 and TRBJ1-3; a weak D match, TRBD1 (6 bases). Per the germline V gene, CDR1 is MNHEY and CDR2 is SVGAGI. CDR3 size: 14 residues. Trimming stripped 4 bases from V and 4 bases from J, with 11 bases between. CDR3 loop: CASSSAGEGNTIYF. In nucleotides, the CDR3 is TGTGCCAGCAGTTCCGCAGGGGAAGGAAACACCATATATTTT.

The chain recombines TRBV13 with TRBJ2-7; a weak D match, TRBD1 (6 bases). V lost 3 bases and J lost 5, with 11 bases in between. Germline-derived CDR1 and CDR2 are PRHDT and FYEKMQ (reference sequence). This CDR3 spans 13 amino acids. CDR3 sequence: CASSLGRGNEQYF. In DNA, the CDR3 is TGTGCCAGCAGCTTGGGCAGGGGAAACGAGCAGTACTTC.

This clone was seen once. The chain couples TRBV18 to TRBJ2-3; D is possibly TRBD1 (6 bases). The germline gives CDR1 KGHSH, CDR2 LQKENI. V was pared by 0 bases and J by 5 bases, with 18 bases between. The CDR3 has 17 amino acids. The CDR3 spells CASSPPFGGAPGDTQYF. The CDR3 nucleotides read TGTGCCAGCTCACCACCGTTTGGGGGCGCCCCGGGAGATACGCAGTATTTT.

The chain joins TRBV9 to TRBJ2-1, with TRBD2 matching over 8 bases. CDR3 length: 16 amino acids. Trimming at V came to 3 bases and at J to 6 bases, leaving 11 bases not matched to a gene. CDR1 is SGDLS, CDR2 YYNGEE, per germline. CDR3 in DNA: TGTGCCAGCAGCGCCGCGGGACTAGTCGTTCGCAATGAGCAGTTCTTC. Translation: CASSAAGLVVRNEQFF.

The chain combines TRBV7-2 with TRBJ2-7, with D tentatively TRBD1 (6 bases). The V end lost 5 bases, the J end lost 1 base, and 12 bases lay between the germline ends. The germline V gene has CDR1 SGHTA and CDR2 FQGNSA. The CDR3 consists of 14 residues. In nucleotides, the CDR3 is TGTGCCAGCAGCGGGAACAGGGATTCCTACGAGCAGTACTTC. This encodes CASSGNRDSYEQYF.

The rearrangement uses TRBV2 and TRBJ1-2, with D unclear. V lost 0 bases and J 0 bases, leaving 11 bases between the germline ends. The CDR3 totals 16 residues. The V gene's germline CDR1 is SNHLY and CDR2 FYNNEI. In DNA, the CDR3 is TGTGCCAGCAGTGAAGCGCCCCGGGGAACTAACTATGGCTACACCTTC. It translates to CASSEAPRGTNYGYTF.

The CDR3 spells CAWNPGGYGYTF. CDR3 coding DNA: TGTGCCTGGAACCCAGGGGGCTACGGCTACACCTTC. The chain recombines TRBV30 with TRBJ1-2, with TRBD1 matching 8 bases. Trimming cost V 4 bases and J 8 bases; bases outside gene matches: 6. This CDR3 comprises 12 residues. The germline CDR1 and CDR2 sequences are GTSNPN and SVGIG (reference sequence).

The rearrangement uses TRBV5-1 and TRBJ1-4, with D possibly TRBD1 on 5 matching bases. Trimming shortened V by 2 bases and J by 7 bases, and 12 bases separated the two germline ends. CDR1 is SGHRS, CDR2 YFSETQ, per germline. The CDR3 is made up of 14 amino acids. DNA for the CDR3: TGCGCCAGCAGCTTAGGGAGCGGGGGTGAAAAACTGTTTTTT. Translated: CASSLGSGGEKLFF.

The CDR3 DNA reads as TGTGCCAGCAGTTACAACCGACAGGGGTGGGATGGCTACACCTTC. It specifies CASSYNRQGWDGYTF. The gene calls are TRBV6-5 and TRBJ1-2; 8 bases map to TRBD1. The CDR3 contains 15 residues. The V segment lost 2 bases and the J segment 6 bases; nucleotides outside the gene matches: 8. Germline lookup yields CDR1 MNHEY and CDR2 SVGAGI.

The rearrangement uses TRBV6-4 and TRBJ2-3; 8 nucleotides match TRBD1. V lost 6 bases, J lost 0 bases, and 5 bases stayed unmatched. CDR1 is MRHNA, CDR2 SNTAGT, per germline. This CDR3 contains 15 residues. The CDR3 coding sequence is TGTGCCAGCAGCCTGACAGGGGCCAGCACAGATACGCAGTATTTT. Its translation: CASSLTGASTDTQYF.